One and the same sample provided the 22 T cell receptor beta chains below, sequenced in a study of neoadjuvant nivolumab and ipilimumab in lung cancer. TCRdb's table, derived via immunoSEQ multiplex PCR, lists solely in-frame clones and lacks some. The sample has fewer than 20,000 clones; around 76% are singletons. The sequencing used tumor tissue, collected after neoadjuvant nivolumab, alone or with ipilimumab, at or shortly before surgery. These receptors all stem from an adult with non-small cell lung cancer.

The CDR3 DNA is TGTGCCAGCAGCGTTTACAGGGGTGGTGGGGCCAACGTCCTGACTTTC. Residues: CASSVYRGGGANVLTF. The J gene is TRBJ2-6, the V gene TRBV7-2, with 7 nucleotides matching TRBD1. The CDR3 sequence is 16 residues long. J lost 3 bases, V lost 5 bases, and 7 bases had no gene match. Germline lookup yields CDR1 SGHTA and CDR2 FQGNSA.

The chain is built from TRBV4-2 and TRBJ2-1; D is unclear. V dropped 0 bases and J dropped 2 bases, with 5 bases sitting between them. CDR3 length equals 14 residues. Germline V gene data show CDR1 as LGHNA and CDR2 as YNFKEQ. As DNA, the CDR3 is TGTGCCAGCAGCCAAGAGTTGACCTACAATGAGCAGTTCTTC. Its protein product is CASSQELTYNEQFF.

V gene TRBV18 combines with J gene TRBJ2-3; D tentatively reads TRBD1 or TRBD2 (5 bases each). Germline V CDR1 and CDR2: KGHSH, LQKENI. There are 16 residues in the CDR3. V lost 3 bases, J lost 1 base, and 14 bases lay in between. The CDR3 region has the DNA TGTGCCAGCTCACCGCAATCTGGGGGAGGCACAGATACGCAGTATTTT. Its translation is CASSPQSGGGTDTQYF.

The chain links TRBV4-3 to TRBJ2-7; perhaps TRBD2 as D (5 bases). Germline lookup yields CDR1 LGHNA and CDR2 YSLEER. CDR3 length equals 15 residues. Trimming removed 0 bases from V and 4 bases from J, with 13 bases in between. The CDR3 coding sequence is TGCGCCAGCAGCCAAGATTACCCCGGGGAGTACGAGCAGTACTTC. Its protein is CASSQDYPGEYEQYF.

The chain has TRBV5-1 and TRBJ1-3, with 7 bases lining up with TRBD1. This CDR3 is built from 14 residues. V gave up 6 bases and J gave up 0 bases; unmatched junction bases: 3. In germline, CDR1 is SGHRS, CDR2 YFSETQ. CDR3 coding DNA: TGCGCCAGCACCCCAGGGGGCTCTGGAAACACCATATATTTT. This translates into CASTPGGSGNTIYF.

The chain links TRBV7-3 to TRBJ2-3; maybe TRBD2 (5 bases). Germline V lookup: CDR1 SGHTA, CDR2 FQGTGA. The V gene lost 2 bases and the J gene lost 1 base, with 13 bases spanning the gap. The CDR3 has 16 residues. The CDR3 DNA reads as TGTGCCAGCAGCTTATCGCCCGCGCGGGGCACAGATACGCAGTATTTT. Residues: CASSLSPARGTDTQYF.

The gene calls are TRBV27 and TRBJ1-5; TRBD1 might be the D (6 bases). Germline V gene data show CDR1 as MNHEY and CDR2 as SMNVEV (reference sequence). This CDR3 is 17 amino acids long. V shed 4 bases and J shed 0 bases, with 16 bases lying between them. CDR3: CASSSLGGDNSNQPQHF. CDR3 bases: TGTGCCAGCAGTTCCTTAGGGGGGGACAATAGCAATCAGCCCCAGCATTTT.

CDR3 DNA sequence: TGTGCCAGCAGTTTATCCCTCAATCAGCCCCAGCATTTT. Protein: CASSLSLNQPQHF. The chain employs TRBV28 and TRBJ1-5; no clear D gene. CDR1 and CDR2 from the germline V gene are MDHEN and SYDVKM. The CDR3 covers 13 residues. Trimming removed 1 base at V and 3 bases at J, with 4 bases between.

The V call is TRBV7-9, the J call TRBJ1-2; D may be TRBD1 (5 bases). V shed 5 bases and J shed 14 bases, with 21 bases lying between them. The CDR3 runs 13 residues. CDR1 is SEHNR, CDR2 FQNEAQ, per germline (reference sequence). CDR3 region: CASSTHTDRGGTF. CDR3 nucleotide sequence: TGTGCCAGCAGCACCCACACGGACCGCGGGGGGACCTTC.

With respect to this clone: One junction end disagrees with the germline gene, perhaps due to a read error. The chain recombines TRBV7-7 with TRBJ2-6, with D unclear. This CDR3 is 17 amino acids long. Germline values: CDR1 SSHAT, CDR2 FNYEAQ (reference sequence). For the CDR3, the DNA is TGTGCTAGCAGCTTAGCTCGAAGCAGCTCTGGGGCCAACGTCCTGACTTTC. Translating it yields CASSLARSSSGANVLTF.

DNA for the CDR3: TGTGCCAGCAGCCCTACAGGGGGGAATCAGCCCCAGCATTTT. It is translated as CASSPTGGNQPQHF. The chain is built from TRBV9 and TRBJ1-5; 8 nucleotides align to TRBD1. Germline V gene sequence: CDR1 SGDLS, CDR2 YYNGEE. Losses at the gene ends were 4 bases for V and 4 bases for J; bases not matched to a gene: 4. The CDR3 runs to 14 residues.

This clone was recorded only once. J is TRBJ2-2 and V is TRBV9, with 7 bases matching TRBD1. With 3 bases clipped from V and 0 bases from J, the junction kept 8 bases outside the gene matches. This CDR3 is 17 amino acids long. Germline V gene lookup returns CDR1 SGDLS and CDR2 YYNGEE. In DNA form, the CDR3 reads TGTGCCAGCAGCGCTCCTGAAGGGGGCCCGAACACCGGGGAGCTGTTTTTT. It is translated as CASSAPEGGPNTGELFF.

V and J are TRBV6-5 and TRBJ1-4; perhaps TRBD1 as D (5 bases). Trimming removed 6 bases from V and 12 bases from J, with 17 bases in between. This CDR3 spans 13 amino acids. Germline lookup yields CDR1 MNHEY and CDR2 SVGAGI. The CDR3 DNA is TGTGCCAGCAGCTTAGGGGCAGACTTCCAACTGTTTTTT. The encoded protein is CASSLGADFQLFF.

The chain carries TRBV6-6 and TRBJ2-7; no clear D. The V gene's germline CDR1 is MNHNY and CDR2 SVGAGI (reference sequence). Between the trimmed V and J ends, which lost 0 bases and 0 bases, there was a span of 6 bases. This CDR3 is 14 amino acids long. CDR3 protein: CASSYSKNSYEQYF. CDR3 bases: TGTGCCAGCAGTTACTCGAAAAACTCCTACGAGCAGTACTTC.

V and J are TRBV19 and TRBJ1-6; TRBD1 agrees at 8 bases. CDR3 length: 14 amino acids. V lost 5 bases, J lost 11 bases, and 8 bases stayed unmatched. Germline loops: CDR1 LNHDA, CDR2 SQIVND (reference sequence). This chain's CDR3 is CASSVGQGITPLHF. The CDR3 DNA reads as TGTGCCAGTAGTGTTGGACAGGGTATTACACCCCTCCACTTT.

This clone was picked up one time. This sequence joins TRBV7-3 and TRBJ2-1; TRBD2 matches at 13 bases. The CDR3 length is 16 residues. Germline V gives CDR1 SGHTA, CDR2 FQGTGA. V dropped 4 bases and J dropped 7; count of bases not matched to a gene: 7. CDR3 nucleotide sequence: TGTGCCAGCAGCTCGACTAGCGGGGGGCGTCGTAATGAGCAGTTCTTC. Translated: CASSSTSGGRRNEQFF.

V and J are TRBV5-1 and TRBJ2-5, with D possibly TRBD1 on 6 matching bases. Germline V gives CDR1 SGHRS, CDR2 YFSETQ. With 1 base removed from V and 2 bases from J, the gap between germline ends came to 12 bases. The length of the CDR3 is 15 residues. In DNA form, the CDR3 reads TGCGCCAGCAGCTTGTTCCCTCAGGGGCAAGAGACCCAGTACTTC. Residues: CASSLFPQGQETQYF.

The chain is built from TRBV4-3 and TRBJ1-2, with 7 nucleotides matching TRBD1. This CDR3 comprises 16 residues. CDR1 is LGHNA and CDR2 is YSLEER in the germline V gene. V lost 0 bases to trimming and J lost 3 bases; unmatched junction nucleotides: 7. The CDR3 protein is CASSQDRETGHYGYTF. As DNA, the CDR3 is TGCGCCAGCAGCCAAGATCGGGAGACAGGGCACTATGGCTACACCTTC.

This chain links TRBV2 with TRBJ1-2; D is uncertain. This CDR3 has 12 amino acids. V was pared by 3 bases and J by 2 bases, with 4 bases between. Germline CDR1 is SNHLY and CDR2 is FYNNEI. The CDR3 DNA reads TGTGCCAGCAGTGAGATGAACTATGGCTACACCTTC. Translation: CASSEMNYGYTF.

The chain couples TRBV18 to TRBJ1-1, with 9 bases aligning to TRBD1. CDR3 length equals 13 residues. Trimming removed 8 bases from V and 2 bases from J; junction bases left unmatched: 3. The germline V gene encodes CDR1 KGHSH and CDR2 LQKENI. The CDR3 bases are TGTGCCAGCGCGGGACAGGGAAACACTGAAGCTTTCTTT. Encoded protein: CASAGQGNTEAFF.

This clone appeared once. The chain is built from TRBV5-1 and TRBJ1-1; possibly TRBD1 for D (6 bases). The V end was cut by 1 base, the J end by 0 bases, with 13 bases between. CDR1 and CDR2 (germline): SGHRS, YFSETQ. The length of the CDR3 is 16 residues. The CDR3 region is CASSLRDNNMNTEAFF. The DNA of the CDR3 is TGCGCCAGCAGCTTGAGGGACAACAATATGAACACTGAAGCTTTCTTT. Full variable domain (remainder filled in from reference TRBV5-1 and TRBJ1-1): KAGVTQTPRYLIKTRGQQVTLSCSPISGHRSVSWYQQTPGQGLQFLFEYFSETQRNKGNFPGRFSGRQFSNSRSEMNVSTLELGDSALYLCASSLRDNNMNTEAFFGQGTRLTVV.

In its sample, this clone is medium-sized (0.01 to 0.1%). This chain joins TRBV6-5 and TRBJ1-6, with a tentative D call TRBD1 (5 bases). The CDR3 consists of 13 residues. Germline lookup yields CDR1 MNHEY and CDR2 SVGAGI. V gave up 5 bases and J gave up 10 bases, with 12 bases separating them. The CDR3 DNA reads TGTGCCAGCAGTGAAACGGGGGGATCACCCCTCCACTTT. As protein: CASSETGGSPLHF.